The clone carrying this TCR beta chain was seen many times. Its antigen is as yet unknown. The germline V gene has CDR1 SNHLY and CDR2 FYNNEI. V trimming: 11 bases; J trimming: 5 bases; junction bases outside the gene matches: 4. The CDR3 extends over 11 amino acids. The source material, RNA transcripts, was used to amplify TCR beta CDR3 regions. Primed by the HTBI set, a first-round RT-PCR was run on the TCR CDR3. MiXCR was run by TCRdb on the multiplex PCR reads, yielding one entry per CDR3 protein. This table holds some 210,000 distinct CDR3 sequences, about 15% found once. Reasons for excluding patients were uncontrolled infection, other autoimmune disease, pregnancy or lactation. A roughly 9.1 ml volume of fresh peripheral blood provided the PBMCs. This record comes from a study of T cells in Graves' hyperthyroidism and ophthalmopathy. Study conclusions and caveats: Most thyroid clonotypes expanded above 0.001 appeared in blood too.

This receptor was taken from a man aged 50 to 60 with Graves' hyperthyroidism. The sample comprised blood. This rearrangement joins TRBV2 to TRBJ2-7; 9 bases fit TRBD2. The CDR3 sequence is CASRLADEQYF. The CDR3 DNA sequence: TGTGCCTCCCGACTAGCGGACGAGCAGTACTTC.